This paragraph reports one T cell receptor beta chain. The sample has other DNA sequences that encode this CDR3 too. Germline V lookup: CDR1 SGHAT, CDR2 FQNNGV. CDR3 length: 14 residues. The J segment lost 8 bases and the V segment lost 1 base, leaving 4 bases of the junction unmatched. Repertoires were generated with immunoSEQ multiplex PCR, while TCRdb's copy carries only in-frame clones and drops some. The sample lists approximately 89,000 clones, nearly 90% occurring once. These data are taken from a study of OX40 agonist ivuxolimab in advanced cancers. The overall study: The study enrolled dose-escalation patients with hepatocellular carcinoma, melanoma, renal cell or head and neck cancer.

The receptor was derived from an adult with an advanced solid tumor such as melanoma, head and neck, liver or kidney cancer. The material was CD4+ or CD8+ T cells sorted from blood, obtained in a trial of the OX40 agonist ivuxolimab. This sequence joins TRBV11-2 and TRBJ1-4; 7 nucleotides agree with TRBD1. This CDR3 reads CASSLAGGDEKLFF. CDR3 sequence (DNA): TGTGCCAGCAGCTTAGCAGGGGGGGACGAAAAACTGTTTTTT.